Here is one T cell receptor (beta chain) with its context. This entry is derived from a study of blood T cell repertoires in COVID-19. This CDR3 comprises 16 residues. The junction had 3 bases not matched to a gene; V was cut back by 0 bases and J by 4 bases. Germline V gene sequence: CDR1 SGHNT, CDR2 YYREEE (reference sequence). Clones were read by immunoSEQ multiplex PCR, and TCRdb kept only the in-frame ones, dropping some. Here the sample spans tens of thousands of clones, over 70% being singletons. The origin of this receptor is a man aged 80 or over with active or convalescent COVID-19. Sequencing used peripheral blood. V is TRBV5-4 and J is TRBJ2-1; 11 bases are a match to TRBD1. The CDR3 spells CASSLGGTGGYNEQFF. The CDR3 DNA is TGTGCCAGCAGCTTGGGGGGGACAGGGGGATACAATGAGCAGTTCTTC.